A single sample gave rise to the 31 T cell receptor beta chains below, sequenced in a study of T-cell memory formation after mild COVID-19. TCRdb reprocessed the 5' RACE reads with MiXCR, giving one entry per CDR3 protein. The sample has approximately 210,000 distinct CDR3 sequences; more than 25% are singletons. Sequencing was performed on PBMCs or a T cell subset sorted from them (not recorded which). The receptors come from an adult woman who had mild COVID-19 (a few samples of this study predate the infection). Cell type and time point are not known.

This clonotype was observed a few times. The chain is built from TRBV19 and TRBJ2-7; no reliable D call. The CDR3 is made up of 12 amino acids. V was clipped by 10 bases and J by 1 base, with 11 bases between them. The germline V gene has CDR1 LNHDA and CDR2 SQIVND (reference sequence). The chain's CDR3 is CATLRASYEQYF. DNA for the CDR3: TGTGCCACCCTTCGGGCGTCCTACGAGCAGTACTTC.

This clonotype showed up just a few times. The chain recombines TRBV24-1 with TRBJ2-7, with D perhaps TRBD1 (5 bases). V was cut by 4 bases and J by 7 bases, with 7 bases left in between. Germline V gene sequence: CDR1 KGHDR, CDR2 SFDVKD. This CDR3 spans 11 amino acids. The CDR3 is CATSDGQEQYF. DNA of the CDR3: TGTGCCACCAGTGACGGACAAGAGCAGTACTTC.

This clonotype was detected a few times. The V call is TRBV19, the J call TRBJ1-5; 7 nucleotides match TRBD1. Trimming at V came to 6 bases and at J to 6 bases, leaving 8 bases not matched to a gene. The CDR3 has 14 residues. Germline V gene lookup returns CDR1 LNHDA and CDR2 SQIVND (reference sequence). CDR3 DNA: TGTGCCAGTAGCGCCGACAGGGTCACTCAGCCCCAGCATTTT. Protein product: CASSADRVTQPQHF.

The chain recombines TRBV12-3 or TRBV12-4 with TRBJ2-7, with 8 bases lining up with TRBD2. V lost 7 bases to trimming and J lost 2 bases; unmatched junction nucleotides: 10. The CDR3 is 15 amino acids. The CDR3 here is CASTQGTSGTYEQYF. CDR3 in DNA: TGTGCCAGCACCCAGGGAACTAGCGGAACCTACGAGCAGTACTTC.

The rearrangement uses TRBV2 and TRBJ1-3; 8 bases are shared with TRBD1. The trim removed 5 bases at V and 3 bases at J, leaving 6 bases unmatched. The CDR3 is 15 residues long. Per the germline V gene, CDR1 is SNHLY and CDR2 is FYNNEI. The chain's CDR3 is CASSIGQGSGNTIYF. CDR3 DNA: TGTGCCAGCAGTATTGGACAGGGAAGTGGAAACACCATATATTTT.

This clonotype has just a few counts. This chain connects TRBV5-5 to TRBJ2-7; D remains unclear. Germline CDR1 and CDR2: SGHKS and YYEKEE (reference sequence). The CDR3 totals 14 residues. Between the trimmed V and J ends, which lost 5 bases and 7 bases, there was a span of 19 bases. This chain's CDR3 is CASSHMSGAREQYF. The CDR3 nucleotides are TGTGCCAGCAGTCATATGTCAGGAGCGAGGGAGCAGTACTTC.

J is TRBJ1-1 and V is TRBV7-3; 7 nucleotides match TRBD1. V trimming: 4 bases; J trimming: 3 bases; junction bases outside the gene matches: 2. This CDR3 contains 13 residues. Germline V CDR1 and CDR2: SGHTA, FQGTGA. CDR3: CASSSGGDTEAFF. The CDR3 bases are TGTGCCAGCAGCTCAGGGGGGGACACTGAAGCTTTCTTT. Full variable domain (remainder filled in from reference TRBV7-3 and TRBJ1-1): GAGVSQTPSNKVTEKGKYVELRCDPISGHTALYWYRQSLGQGPEFLIYFQGTGAADDSGLPNDRFFAVRPEGSVSTLKIQRTERGDSAVYLCASSSGGDTEAFFGQGTRLTVV.

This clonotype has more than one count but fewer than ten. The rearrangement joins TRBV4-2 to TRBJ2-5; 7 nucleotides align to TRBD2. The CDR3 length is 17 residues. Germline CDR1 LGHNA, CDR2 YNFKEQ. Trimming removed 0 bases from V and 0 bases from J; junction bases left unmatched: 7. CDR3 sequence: CASSQDISSGYQETQYF. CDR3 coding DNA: TGTGCCAGCAGCCAAGATATTTCTAGCGGTTACCAAGAGACCCAGTACTTC.

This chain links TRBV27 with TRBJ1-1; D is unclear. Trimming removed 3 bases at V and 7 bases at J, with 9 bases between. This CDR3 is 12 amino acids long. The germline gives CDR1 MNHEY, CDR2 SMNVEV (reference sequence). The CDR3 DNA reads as TGTGCCAGCAGTTTCCCGGACGGTGAAGCTTTCTTT. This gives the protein CASSFPDGEAFF.

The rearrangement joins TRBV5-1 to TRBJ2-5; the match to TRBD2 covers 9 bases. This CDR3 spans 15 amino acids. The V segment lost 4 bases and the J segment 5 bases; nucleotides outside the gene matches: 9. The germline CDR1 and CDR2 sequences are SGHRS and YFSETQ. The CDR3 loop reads CASSAGTSTAETQYF. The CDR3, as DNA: TGCGCCAGCAGCGCCGGGACTAGCACAGCGGAGACCCAGTACTTC.

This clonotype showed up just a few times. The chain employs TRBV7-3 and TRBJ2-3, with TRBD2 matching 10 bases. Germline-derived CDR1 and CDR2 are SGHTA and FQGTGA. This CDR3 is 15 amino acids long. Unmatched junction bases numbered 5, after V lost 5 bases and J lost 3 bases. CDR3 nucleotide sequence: TGTGCCAGCAGCCCTATGGGACTAGCGACAGATACGCAGTATTTT. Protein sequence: CASSPMGLATDTQYF.

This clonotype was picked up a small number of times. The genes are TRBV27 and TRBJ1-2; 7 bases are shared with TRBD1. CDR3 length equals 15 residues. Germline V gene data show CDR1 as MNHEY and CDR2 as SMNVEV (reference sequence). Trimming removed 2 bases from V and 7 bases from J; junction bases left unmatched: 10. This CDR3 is CASSLQLGQGGGYTF. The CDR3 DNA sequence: TGTGCCAGCAGTTTACAACTGGGCCAGGGGGGTGGCTACACCTTC.

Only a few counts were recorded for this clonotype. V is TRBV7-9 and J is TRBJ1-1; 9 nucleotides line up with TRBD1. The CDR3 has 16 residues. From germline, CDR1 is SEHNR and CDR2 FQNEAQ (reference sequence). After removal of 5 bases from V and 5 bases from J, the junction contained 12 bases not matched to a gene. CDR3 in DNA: TGTGCCAGCAGCCCTCGGACAGGGGAGGTGTGGACTGAAGCTTTCTTT. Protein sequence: CASSPRTGEVWTEAFF.

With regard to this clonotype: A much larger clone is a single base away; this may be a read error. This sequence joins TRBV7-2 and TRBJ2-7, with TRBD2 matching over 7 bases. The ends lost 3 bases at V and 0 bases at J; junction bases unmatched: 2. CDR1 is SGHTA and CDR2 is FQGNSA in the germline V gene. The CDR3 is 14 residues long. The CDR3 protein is CASSFGGSSYEQYF. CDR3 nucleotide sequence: TGTGCCAGCAGCTTCGGCGGGAGCTCCTACGAGCAGTACTTC.

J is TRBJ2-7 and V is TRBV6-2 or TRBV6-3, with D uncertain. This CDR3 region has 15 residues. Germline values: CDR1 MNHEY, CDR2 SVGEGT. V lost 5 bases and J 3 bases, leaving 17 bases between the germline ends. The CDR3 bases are TGTGCCAGCAGTGACCGGGCCACATGGGGCTACGAGCAGTACTTC. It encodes CASSDRATWGYEQYF.

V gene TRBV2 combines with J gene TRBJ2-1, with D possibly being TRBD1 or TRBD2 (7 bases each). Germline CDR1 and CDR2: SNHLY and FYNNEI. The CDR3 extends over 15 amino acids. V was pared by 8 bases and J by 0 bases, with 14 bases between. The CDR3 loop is CASSGGGSSYNEQFF. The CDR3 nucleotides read TGTGCCAGCTCAGGGGGGGGAAGCTCCTACAATGAGCAGTTCTTC. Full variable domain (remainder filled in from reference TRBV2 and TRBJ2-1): EPEVTQTPSHQVTQMGQEVILRCVPISNHLYFYWYRQILGQKVEFLVSFYNNEISEKSEIFDDQFSVERPDGSNFTLKIRSTKLEDSAMYFCASSGGGSSYNEQFFGPGTRLTVL.

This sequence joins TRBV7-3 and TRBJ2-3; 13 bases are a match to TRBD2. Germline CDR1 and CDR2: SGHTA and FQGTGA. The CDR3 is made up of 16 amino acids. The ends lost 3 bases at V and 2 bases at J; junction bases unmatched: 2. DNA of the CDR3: TGTGCCAGCAGCTTGGGACTAGCGGGGCCCACAGATACGCAGTATTTT. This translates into CASSLGLAGPTDTQYF.

CDR3 sequence: CASSERKGDPLYEQYF. CDR3 nucleotide sequence: TGTGCCAGCAGTGAAAGAAAAGGAGACCCTCTCTACGAGCAGTACTTC. The chain links TRBV6-1 to TRBJ2-7; D gene ambiguous. The germline V gene has CDR1 MNHNS and CDR2 SASEGT. Trimming took 2 bases from V and 3 from J, leaving 17 bases between them. The CDR3 loop spans 16 amino acids.

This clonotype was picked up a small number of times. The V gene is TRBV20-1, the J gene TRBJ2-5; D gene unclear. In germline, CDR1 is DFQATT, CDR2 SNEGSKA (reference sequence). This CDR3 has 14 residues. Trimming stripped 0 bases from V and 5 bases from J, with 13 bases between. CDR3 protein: CSARDKASPETQYF. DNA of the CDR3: TGCAGTGCTAGAGATAAAGCCAGCCCCGAGACCCAGTACTTC.

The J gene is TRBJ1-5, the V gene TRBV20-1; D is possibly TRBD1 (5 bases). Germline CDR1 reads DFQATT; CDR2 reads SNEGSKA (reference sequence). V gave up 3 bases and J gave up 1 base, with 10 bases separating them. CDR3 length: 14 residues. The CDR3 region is CSARGVRSNQPQHF. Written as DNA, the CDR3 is TGCAGTGCTAGGGGGGTTCGGAGCAATCAGCCCCAGCATTTT.

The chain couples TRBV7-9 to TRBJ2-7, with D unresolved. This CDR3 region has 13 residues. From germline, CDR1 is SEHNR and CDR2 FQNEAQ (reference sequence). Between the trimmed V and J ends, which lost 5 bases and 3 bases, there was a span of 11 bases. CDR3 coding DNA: TGTGCCAGCAGCCACGGTCAGTTCTACGAGCAGTACTTC. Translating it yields CASSHGQFYEQYF.

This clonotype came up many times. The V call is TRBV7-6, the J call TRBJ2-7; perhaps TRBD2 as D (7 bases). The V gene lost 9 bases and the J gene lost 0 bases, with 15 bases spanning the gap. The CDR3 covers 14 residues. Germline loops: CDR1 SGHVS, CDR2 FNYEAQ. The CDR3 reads CASSRGGSSYEQYF. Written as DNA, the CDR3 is TGTGCCAGTTCGAGGGGGGGCTCCTCCTACGAGCAGTACTTC.

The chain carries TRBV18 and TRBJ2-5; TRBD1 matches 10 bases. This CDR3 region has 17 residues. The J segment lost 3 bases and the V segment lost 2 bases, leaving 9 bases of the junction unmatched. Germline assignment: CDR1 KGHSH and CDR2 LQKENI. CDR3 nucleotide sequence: TGTGCCAGCTCACCAGTACCCGGGACAGGGGTCGAAGAGACCCAGTACTTC. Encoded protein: CASSPVPGTGVEETQYF.

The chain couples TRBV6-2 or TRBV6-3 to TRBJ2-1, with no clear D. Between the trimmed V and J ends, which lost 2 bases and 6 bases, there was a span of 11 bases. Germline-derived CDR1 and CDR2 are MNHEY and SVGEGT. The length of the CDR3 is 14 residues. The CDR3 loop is CASSYHAPSNEQFF. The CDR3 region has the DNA TGTGCCAGCAGTTACCACGCCCCCTCCAATGAGCAGTTCTTC.

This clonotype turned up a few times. CDR3 coding DNA: TGCGCCAGTTCTCCCTTCGTGGCAGACCAAGAGACCCAGTACTTC. It is translated as CASSPFVADQETQYF. The J gene is TRBJ2-5, the V gene TRBV5-1, with unresolved D. Per the germline V gene, CDR1 is SGHRS and CDR2 is YFSETQ. V lost 8 bases, J lost 0 bases, and 17 bases lay in between. This CDR3 region has 15 residues.

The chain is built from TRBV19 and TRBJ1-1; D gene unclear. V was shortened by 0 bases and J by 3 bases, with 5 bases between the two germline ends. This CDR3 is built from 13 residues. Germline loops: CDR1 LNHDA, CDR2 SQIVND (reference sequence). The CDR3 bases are TGTGCCAGTAGTATAGAACGGGACACTGAAGCTTTCTTT. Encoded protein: CASSIERDTEAFF.

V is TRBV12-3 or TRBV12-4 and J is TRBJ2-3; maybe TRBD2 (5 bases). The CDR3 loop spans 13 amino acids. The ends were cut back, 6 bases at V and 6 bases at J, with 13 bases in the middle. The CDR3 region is CASSPGTSDTQYF. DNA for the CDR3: TGTGCCAGCAGCCCGGGAACCTCGGATACGCAGTATTTT.

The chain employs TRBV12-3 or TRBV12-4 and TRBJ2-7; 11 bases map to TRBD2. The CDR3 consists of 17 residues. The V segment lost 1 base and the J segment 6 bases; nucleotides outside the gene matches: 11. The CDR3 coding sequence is TGTGCCAGCAGTTTAGGTAGCGGGAGGGCTCCTCCAACCGAGCAGTACTTC. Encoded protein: CASSLGSGRAPPTEQYF.

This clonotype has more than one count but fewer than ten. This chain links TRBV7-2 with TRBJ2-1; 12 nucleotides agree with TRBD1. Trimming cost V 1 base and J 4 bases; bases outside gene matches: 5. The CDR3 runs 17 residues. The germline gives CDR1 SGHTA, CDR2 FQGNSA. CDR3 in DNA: TGTGCCAGCAGCTTAGTGGGGACAGGGGGCCTGTACAATGAGCAGTTCTTC. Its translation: CASSLVGTGGLYNEQFF.

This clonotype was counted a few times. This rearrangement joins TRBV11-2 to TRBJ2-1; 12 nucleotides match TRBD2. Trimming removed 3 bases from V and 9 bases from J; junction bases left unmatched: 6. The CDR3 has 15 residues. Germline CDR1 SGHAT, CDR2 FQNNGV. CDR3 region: CASSFGLAGSREQFF. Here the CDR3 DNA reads TGTGCCAGCAGCTTTGGACTAGCGGGATCGCGTGAGCAGTTCTTC.

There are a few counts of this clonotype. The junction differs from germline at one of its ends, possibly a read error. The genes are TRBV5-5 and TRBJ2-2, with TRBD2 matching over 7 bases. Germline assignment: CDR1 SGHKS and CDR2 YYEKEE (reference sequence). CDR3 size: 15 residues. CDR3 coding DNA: TGTGCCAGCACCTTGGGGCTAGCGGTCACCGGGGAGCTGTTTTTT. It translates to CASTLGLAVTGELFF.